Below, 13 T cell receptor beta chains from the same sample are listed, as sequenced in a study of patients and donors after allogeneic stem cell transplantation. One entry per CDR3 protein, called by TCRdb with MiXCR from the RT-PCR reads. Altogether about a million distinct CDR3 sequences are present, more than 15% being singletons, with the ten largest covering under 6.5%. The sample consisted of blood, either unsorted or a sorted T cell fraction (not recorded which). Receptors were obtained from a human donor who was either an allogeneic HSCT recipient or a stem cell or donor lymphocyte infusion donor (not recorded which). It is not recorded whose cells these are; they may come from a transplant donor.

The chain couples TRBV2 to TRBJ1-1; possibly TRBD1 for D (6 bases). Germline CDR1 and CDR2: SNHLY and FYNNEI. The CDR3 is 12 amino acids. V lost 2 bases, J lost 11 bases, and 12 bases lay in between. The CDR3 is CASSERGGRAFF. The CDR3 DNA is TGTGCCAGCAGTGAAAGGGGGGGACGTGCTTTCTTT.

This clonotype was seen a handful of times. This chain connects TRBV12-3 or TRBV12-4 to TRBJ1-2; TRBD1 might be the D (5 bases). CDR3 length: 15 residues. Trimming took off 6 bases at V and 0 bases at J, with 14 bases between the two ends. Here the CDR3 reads CASSPKGHANYGYTF. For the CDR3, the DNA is TGTGCCAGCAGCCCTAAAGGACATGCTAACTATGGCTACACCTTC.

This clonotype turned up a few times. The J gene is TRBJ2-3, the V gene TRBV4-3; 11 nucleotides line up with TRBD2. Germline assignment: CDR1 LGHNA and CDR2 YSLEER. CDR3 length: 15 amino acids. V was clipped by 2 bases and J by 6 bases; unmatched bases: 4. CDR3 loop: CASSQWSSGGDTQYF. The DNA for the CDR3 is TGCGCCAGCAGCCAATGGTCTAGCGGGGGGGATACGCAGTATTTT.

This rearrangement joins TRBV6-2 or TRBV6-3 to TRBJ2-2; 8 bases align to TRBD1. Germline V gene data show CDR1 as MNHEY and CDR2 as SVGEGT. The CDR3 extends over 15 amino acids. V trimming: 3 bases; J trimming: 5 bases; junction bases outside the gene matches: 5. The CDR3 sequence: CASSYFQGATGELFF. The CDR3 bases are TGTGCCAGCAGTTATTTCCAGGGGGCGACCGGGGAGCTGTTTTTT.

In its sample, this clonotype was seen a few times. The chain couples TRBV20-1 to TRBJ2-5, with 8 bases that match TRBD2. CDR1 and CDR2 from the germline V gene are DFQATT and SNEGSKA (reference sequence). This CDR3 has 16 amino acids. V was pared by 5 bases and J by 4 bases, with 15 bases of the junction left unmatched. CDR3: CSACRGGAVVGETQYF. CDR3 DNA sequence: TGCAGTGCTTGTCGGGGGGGGGCGGTGGTAGGAGAGACCCAGTACTTC.

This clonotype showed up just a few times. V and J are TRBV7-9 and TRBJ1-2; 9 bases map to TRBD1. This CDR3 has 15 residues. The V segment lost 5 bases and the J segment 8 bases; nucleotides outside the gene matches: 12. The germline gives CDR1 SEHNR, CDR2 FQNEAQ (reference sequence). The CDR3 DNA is TGTGCCAGCAGCCTTCCGGGACAGGGTTTAGGAGGCTACACCTTC. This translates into CASSLPGQGLGGYTF.

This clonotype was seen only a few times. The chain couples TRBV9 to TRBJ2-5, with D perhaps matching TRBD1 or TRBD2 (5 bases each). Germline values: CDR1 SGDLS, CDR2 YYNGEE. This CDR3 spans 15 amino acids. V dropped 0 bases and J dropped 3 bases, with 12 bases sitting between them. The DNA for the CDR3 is TGTGCCAGCAGCGTAGCAACCGGGGCGAAAGAGACCCAGTACTTC. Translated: CASSVATGAKETQYF.

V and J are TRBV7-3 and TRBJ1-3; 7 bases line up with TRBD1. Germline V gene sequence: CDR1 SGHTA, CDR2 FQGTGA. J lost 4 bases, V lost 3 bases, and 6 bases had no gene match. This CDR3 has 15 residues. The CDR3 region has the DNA TGTGCCAGCAGCTTCGGGACAGAGGTCGGAAACACCATATATTTT. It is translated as CASSFGTEVGNTIYF.

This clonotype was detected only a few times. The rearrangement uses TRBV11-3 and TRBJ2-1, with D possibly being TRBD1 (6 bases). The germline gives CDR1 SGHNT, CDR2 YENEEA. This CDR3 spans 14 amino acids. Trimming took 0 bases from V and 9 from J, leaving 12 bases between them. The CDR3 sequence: CASSLDLGAPEQFF. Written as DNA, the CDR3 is TGTGCCAGCAGCTTAGATCTGGGGGCGCCTGAGCAGTTCTTC.

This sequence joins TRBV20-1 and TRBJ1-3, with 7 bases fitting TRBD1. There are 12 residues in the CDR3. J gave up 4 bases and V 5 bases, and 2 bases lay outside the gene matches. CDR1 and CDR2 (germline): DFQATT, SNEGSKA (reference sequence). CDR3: CSAPGQGNTIYF. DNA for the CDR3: TGCAGTGCTCCGGGACAGGGAAACACCATATATTTT.

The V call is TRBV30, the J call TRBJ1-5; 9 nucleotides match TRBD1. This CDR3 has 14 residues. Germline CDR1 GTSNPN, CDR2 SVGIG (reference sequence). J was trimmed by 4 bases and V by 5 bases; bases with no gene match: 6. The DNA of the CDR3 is TGTGCCTGGTCCAGGGACAGGGATAATCAGCCCCAGCATTTT. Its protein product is CAWSRDRDNQPQHF. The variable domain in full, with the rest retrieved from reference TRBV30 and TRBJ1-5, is SQTIHQWPATLVQPVGSPLSLECTVEGTSNPNLYWYRQAAGRGLQLLFYSVGIGQISSEVPQNLSASRPQDRQFILSSKKLLLSDSGFYLCAWSRDRDNQPQHFGDGTRLSIL.

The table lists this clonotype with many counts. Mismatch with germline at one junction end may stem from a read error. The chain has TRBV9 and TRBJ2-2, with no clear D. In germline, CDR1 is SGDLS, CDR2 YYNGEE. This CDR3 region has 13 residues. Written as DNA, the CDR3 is TGCGCCAGCAGCGTGGCCAGCACCGGGGAGCTGTTTTTT. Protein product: CASSVASTGELFF.

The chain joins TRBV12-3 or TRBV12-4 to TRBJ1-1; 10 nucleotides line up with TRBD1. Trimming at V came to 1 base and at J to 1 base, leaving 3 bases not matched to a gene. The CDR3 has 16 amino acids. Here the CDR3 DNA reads TGTGCCAGCAGTTTAGGGAGGGACAGGGGGAACACTGAAGCTTTCTTT. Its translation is CASSLGRDRGNTEAFF.